The rows below give T cell receptor beta chains drawn from one sample of a study of cytomegalovirus exposure and HLA in healthy donors. Profiling relied on immunoSEQ multiplex PCR, and the TCRdb table lists in-frame clones only, not all of them. The sample contains about 150,000 clones, roughly 80% of which appear only once. The sample taken for sequencing was PBMCs. These receptors came from a young man in good health and CMV-seropositive. Each CDR3 is given with its conserved first and last residue. D genes are given only for firm matches. Only some rows state a clone size, as once, few, many or a class for expanded clones.

>.|.|TRBV6-1|TRBJ1-2
CASSEGGRGGYTF
TGTGCCAGCAGTGAAGGGGGGCGCGGTGGCTACACCTTC
>.|few|TRBV6-6|TRBJ2-3
CASSFIDTQYF
TGTGCCAGCAGTTTCATAGATACGCAGTATTTT
>.|.|TRBV7-2|TRBJ1-2
CASSLELGGYTF
TGTGCCAGCAGCTTAGAGCTCGGGGGCTACACCTTC
>.|.|TRBV5-1|TRBJ1-2
CASSPGGDPNGYTF
TGCGCCAGCTCCCCGGGTGGAGATCCGAATGGCTACACCTTC
>.|.|TRBV6-1|TRBJ1-3
CASSEGVGNTIYF
TGTGCCAGCAGTGAGGGAGTTGGAAACACCATATATTTT
>.|few|TRBV11-2|TRBJ1-2
CASSLTTTNYGYTF
TGTGCCAGCAGCTTAACGACAACTAACTATGGCTACACCTTC
>TRBD2|.|TRBV4-1|TRBJ2-1
CASSQQTSGVPLEQFF
TGCGCCAGCAGCCAGCAAACTAGCGGGGTCCCCCTTGAGCAGTTCTTC
>.|.|TRBV7-8|TRBJ2-1
CASSPLSRGVGEQFF
TGTGCCAGCAGCCCCCTTTCACGGGGAGTAGGGGAGCAGTTCTTC
>TRBD1|.|TRBV27|TRBJ1-2
CASSQGQGMVNYGYTF
TGTGCCAGCAGTCAGGGACAGGGCATGGTAAACTATGGCTACACCTTC
>TRBD1|.|TRBV7-8|TRBJ2-7
CASSLVTGTGTDEQYF
TGTGCCAGCAGCTTAGTCACCGGGACAGGTACGGACGAGCAGTACTTC
>TRBD2|.|TRBV5-1|TRBJ2-1
CASSLVTSGGYNEQFF
TGCGCCAGCAGCTTGGTGACTAGCGGGGGATACAATGAGCAGTTCTTC
>.|.|TRBV13|TRBJ2-3
CASSTAGSDTQYF
TGTGCCAGCAGCACAGCAGGGTCAGATACGCAGTATTTT
>.|.|TRBV6-5|TRBJ2-5
CASSYSLRGETQYF
TGTGCCAGCAGTTACTCGCTTAGGGGGGAGACCCAGTACTTC
>.|.|TRBV28|TRBJ1-1
CASSSFGVGGTEAFF
TGTGCCAGCAGTTCGTTCGGGGTGGGGGGGACTGAAGCTTTCTTT
>TRBD1|.|TRBV28|TRBJ1-2
CASSTRTGFILLDYGYTF
TGTGCCAGCAGTACCCGGACAGGGTTTATTCTTTTGGACTATGGCTACACCTTC
>.|.|TRBV6-1|TRBJ1-3
CASSEFLGKSGNTIYF
TGTGCCAGCAGTGAATTTCTGGGAAAGTCAGGGAACACCATATATTTT
>TRBD1|.|TRBV9|TRBJ2-7
CASSLGQGPSYEQYF
TGTGCCAGCAGCTTGGGACAGGGCCCCTCCTACGAGCAGTACTTC
>TRBD1|.|TRBV19|TRBJ2-5
CASSPRTGVMETQYF
TGTGCCAGTAGTCCTCGGACAGGGGTGATGGAGACCCAGTACTTC
>TRBD2|.|TRBV28|TRBJ2-1
CASSLGLAGRNEQFF
TGTGCCAGCAGTTTGGGACTAGCGGGTAGGAATGAGCAGTTCTTC
>.|once|TRBV27|TRBJ2-1
CASSLSGASYNEQFF
TGTGCCAGCAGTCTCAGCGGTGCATCCTACAATGAGCAGTTCTTC